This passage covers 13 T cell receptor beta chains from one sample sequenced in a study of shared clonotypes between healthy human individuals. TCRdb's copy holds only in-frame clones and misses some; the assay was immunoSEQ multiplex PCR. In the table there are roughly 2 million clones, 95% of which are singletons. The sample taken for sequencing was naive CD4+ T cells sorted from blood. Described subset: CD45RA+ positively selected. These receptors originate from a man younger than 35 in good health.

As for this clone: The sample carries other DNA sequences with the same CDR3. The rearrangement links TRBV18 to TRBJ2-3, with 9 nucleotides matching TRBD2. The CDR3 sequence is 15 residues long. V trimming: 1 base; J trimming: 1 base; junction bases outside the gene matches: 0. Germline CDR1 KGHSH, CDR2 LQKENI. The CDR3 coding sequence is TGTGCCAGCTCACCACTAGCGGGGGGCACAGATACGCAGTATTTT. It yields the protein CASSPLAGGTDTQYF.

This chain's CDR3 is CASSPLGSGGLTEAFF. For the CDR3, the DNA is TGTGCCAGCTCACCATTGGGGTCAGGGGGCCTTACTGAAGCTTTCTTT. This chain connects TRBV18 to TRBJ1-1; 8 bases are shared with TRBD1. Germline CDR1 reads KGHSH; CDR2 reads LQKENI. CDR3 length: 16 amino acids. The junction had 10 bases not matched to a gene; V was cut back by 2 bases and J by 5 bases.

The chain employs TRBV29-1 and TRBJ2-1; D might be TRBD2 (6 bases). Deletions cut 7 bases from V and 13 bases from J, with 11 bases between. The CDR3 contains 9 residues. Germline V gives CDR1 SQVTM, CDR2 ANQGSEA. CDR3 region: CSAGTVQFF. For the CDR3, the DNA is TGCAGCGCCGGGACTGTACAGTTCTTC.

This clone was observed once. This CDR3 reads CSVVNGFEAEAFF. CDR3 sequence (DNA): TGCAGCGTTGTCAACGGGTTTGAGGCTGAAGCTTTCTTT. This sequence joins TRBV29-1 and TRBJ1-1, with no clear D. CDR1 SQVTM and CDR2 ANQGSEA come from the germline V gene. With 4 bases removed from V and 6 bases from J, the gap between germline ends came to 15 bases. The CDR3 runs 13 residues.

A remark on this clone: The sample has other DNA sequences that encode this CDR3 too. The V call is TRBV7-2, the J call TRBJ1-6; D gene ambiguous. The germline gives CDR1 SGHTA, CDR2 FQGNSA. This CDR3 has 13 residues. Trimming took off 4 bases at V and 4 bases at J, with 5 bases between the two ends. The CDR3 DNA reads TGTGCCAGCAGCTCCCCTTATAATTCACCCCTCCACTTT. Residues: CASSSPYNSPLHF.

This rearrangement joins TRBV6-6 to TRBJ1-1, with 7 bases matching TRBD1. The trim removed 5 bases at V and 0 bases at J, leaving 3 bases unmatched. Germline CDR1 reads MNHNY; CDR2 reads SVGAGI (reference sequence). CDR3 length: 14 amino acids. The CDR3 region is CASSMGQLNTEAFF. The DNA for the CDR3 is TGTGCCAGCAGTATGGGACAGTTGAACACTGAAGCTTTCTTT.

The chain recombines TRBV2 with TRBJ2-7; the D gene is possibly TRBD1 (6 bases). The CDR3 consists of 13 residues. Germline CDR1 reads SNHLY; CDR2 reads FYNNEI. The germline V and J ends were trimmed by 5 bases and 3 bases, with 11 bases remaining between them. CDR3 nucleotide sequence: TGTGCCAGCAGTCAGGACAGCCGCTACGAGCAGTACTTC. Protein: CASSQDSRYEQYF.

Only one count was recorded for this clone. The CDR3 reads CASSQEVTGVSGANVLTF. The DNA of the CDR3 is TGCGCCAGCAGCCAAGAGGTTACAGGGGTCTCTGGGGCCAACGTCCTGACTTTC. V and J are TRBV4-1 and TRBJ2-6, with 7 bases fitting TRBD1. Germline V CDR1 and CDR2: MGHRA, YSYEKL. V trimming: 0 bases; J trimming: 0 bases; junction bases outside the gene matches: 5. This CDR3 region has 18 residues.

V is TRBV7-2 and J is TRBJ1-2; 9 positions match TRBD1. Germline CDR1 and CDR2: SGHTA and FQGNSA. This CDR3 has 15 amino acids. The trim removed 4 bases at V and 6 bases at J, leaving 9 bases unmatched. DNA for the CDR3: TGTGCCAGCAGCTCTTGGACAGGGGCCGGCGATGGCTACACCTTC. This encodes CASSSWTGAGDGYTF.

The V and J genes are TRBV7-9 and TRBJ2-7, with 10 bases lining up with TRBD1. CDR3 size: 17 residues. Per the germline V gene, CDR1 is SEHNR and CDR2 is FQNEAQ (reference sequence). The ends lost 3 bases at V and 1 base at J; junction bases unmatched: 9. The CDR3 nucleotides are TGTGCCAGCAGCTTCCGCGGGGCGGGACAGGGGTCCTACGAGCAGTACTTC. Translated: CASSFRGAGQGSYEQYF.

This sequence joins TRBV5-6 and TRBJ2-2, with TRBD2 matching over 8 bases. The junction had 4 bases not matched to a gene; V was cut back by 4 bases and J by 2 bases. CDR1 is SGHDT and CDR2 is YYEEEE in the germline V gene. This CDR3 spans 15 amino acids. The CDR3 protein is CASSRTSGNTGELFF. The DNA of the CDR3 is TGTGCCAGCAGCCGTACTAGCGGCAACACCGGGGAGCTGTTTTTT.

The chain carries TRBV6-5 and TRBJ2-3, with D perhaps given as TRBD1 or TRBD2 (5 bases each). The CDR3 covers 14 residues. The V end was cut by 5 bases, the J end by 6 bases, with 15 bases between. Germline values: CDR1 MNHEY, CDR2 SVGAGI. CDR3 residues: CASSPGRLEDTQYF. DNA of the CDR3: TGTGCCAGCAGTCCGGGACGGCTTGAGGATACGCAGTATTTT.

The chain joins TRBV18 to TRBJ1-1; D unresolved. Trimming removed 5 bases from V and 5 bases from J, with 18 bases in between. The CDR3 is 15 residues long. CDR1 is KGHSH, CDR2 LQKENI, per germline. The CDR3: CASSIGLGELTEAFF. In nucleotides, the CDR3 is TGTGCCAGCTCAATAGGACTCGGGGAATTGACTGAAGCTTTCTTT. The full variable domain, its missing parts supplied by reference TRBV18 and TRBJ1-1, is NAGVMQNPRHLVRRRGQEARLRCSPMKGHSHVYWYRQLPEEGLKFMVYLQKENIIDESGMPKERFSAEFPKEGPSILRIQQVVRGDSAAYFCASSIGLGELTEAFFGQGTRLTVV.